Each of the 31 T cell receptor beta chains below was sequenced from the same sample in a study of blood T cell repertoires in COVID-19. The table came from immunoSEQ multiplex PCR; TCRdb's copy has only in-frame clones and leaves some out. The sample lists 130,000 to 150,000 clones, 80% to 90% occurring once. Sequencing input: peripheral blood. The receptors originated from a human donor in a cohort sampled during active COVID-19.

The chain links TRBV9 to TRBJ1-3; 7 bases are shared with TRBD1. This CDR3 is built from 14 residues. The V gene end was trimmed by 2 bases and the J gene end by 2 bases; junction bases not matched to a gene: 1. From germline, CDR1 is SGDLS and CDR2 YYNGEE. CDR3 amino acids: CASSVGTAGNTIYF. CDR3 in DNA: TGTGCCAGCAGCGTCGGGACAGCTGGAAACACCATATATTTT.

The J gene is TRBJ1-6, the V gene TRBV3-1 (or the pseudogene TRBV3-2); 8 positions match TRBD1. The CDR3 is 18 residues long. Germline loops: CDR1 LGHDT, CDR2 YNNKEL (reference sequence). Trimming removed 0 bases from V and 2 bases from J; junction bases left unmatched: 6. CDR3 DNA sequence: TGTGCCAGCAGCCAAGATCCAGGGGGCATACCCTATAATTCACCCCTCCACTTT. Encoded protein: CASSQDPGGIPYNSPLHF.

This rearrangement joins TRBV6-5 to TRBJ1-5; 9 bases map to TRBD1. J lost 5 bases, V lost 6 bases, and 8 bases had no gene match. Germline V CDR1 and CDR2: MNHEY, SVGAGI. There are 15 residues in the CDR3. The CDR3 nucleotides are TGTGCCAGCAGACAAACAGGGGGCTGGTATCAGCCCCAGCATTTT. Amino acid sequence: CASRQTGGWYQPQHF.

The J gene is TRBJ1-1, the V gene TRBV5-1; D call uncertain. The length of the CDR3 is 14 residues. Germline V gene data show CDR1 as SGHRS and CDR2 as YFSETQ. The ends were cut back, 0 bases at V and 0 bases at J, with 6 bases in the middle. The CDR3 DNA is TGCGCCAGCAGCTTGGGTAACATGAACACTGAAGCTTTCTTT. Residues: CASSLGNMNTEAFF.

This clone was recorded once. The J gene is TRBJ1-2, the V gene TRBV18; maybe TRBD1 (6 bases). With 6 bases removed from V and 4 bases from J, the gap between germline ends came to 12 bases. Germline V CDR1 and CDR2: KGHSH, LQKENI. CDR3 length: 13 residues. The CDR3 DNA sequence: TGTGCCAGCTCCCGGGACACCCCCTATGGCTACACCTTC. Amino acid sequence: CASSRDTPYGYTF.

The V call is TRBV12-3 or TRBV12-4, the J call TRBJ1-2, with D perhaps TRBD1 (5 bases). This CDR3 is built from 12 residues. V lost 8 bases and J 8 bases, leaving 15 bases between the germline ends. The CDR3 sequence: CASAATGTGYTF. The CDR3 DNA reads TGTGCCAGCGCAGCTACAGGAACGGGCTACACCTTC.

This clone was observed a handful of times. The CDR3: CASSVLGHGDVGTNEKLFF. As DNA, the CDR3 is TGTGCCAGCAGCGTTTTGGGACATGGAGACGTAGGAACTAATGAAAAACTGTTTTTT. The chain uses TRBV5-6 and TRBJ1-4, with D maybe TRBD1 (6 bases). V was pared by 4 bases and J by 1 base, with 23 bases between. The germline gives CDR1 SGHDT, CDR2 YYEEEE. The CDR3 is 19 residues long.

The rearrangement joins TRBV5-4 to TRBJ1-2; D is possibly TRBD1 (6 bases). The CDR3 totals 11 residues. Per germline, CDR1 SGHNT and CDR2 YYREEE (reference sequence). V gave up 5 bases and J gave up 7 bases, with 9 bases separating them. CDR3 amino acids: CASSYRAGYTF. Written as DNA, the CDR3 is TGTGCCAGCAGTTACAGGGCTGGCTACACCTTC.

The rearrangement joins TRBV4-3 to TRBJ1-3; tentative D call: TRBD1 (5 bases). The V gene lost 3 bases and the J gene lost 2 bases, with 11 bases spanning the gap. Germline values: CDR1 LGHNA, CDR2 YSLEER. The CDR3 is made up of 15 amino acids. CDR3 region: CASSQIPQAGNTIYF. The DNA of the CDR3 is TGCGCCAGCAGCCAGATACCACAGGCTGGAAACACCATATATTTT.

The V gene is TRBV7-9, the J gene TRBJ1-2; the D gene is possibly TRBD1 (6 bases). V lost 3 bases and J lost 4, with 12 bases in between. This CDR3 spans 14 amino acids. CDR1 and CDR2 (germline): SEHNR, FQNEAQ (reference sequence). The CDR3 sequence is CASSFPGESYGYTF. The CDR3, as DNA: TGTGCCAGCAGCTTCCCAGGGGAGAGCTATGGCTACACCTTC.

CDR3 protein: CASSSSGDSTYGYTF. In nucleotides, the CDR3 is TGTGCCAGCAGTTCGTCGGGGGACTCCACCTATGGCTACACCTTC. The chain combines TRBV27 with TRBJ1-2; a weak D match, TRBD1 (5 bases). V was pared by 4 bases and J by 4 bases, with 16 bases between. CDR3 length: 15 residues. Germline assignment: CDR1 MNHEY and CDR2 SMNVEV (reference sequence).

J is TRBJ2-1 and V is TRBV29-1, with TRBD1 identical over 10 bases. Germline CDR1 is SQVTM and CDR2 is ANQGSEA. With 6 bases clipped from V and 0 bases from J, the junction kept 2 bases outside the gene matches. There are 14 residues in the CDR3. The CDR3 sequence is CSVGDRGSYNEQFF. The CDR3 DNA sequence: TGCAGCGTGGGGGACAGGGGCTCCTACAATGAGCAGTTCTTC.

This clone was observed a handful of times. The chain links TRBV5-4 to TRBJ1-2; D perhaps matches TRBD1 (6 bases). The CDR3 is made up of 12 amino acids. V was trimmed by 1 base and J by 8 bases, leaving 9 bases between them. Looked up from germline, CDR1 is SGHNT and CDR2 is YYREEE (reference sequence). The CDR3 nucleotides read TGTGCCAGCAGCTTGCGGGACACGGGCTACACCTTC. Translating it yields CASSLRDTGYTF.

This clone was detected once. J is TRBJ1-5 and V is TRBV7-6; 9 nucleotides match TRBD1. Germline V gene data show CDR1 as SGHVS and CDR2 as FNYEAQ. The CDR3 is 15 residues long. The V segment lost 3 bases and the J segment 6 bases; nucleotides outside the gene matches: 6. The DNA of the CDR3 is TGTGCCAGCAGCTTGGGACAGGGTAACGGTCAGCCCCAGCATTTT. This translates into CASSLGQGNGQPQHF.

This chain connects TRBV6-5 to TRBJ2-3, with a weak D call TRBD1 (5 bases). The germline CDR1 and CDR2 sequences are MNHEY and SVGAGI. V shed 2 bases and J shed 6 bases, with 12 bases lying between them. The length of the CDR3 is 14 residues. CDR3 DNA sequence: TGTGCCAGCAGTTACGGGCAGGGCTGGGATACGCAGTATTTT. Encoded protein: CASSYGQGWDTQYF.

This rearrangement joins TRBV4-3 to TRBJ1-2, with 8 bases that match TRBD1. V lost 0 bases and J lost 5; bases outside the gene matches: 5. In germline, CDR1 is LGHNA, CDR2 YSLEER. The CDR3 has 15 residues. The CDR3 coding sequence is TGCGCCAGCAGCCAAGAACCCGACAGGGGATATGGCTACACCTTC. As protein: CASSQEPDRGYGYTF.

The chain carries TRBV5-1 and TRBJ1-5, with 9 bases matching TRBD1. The germline V gene has CDR1 SGHRS and CDR2 YFSETQ. The CDR3 spans 18 residues. V gave up 3 bases and J gave up 6 bases; unmatched junction bases: 16. The CDR3 loop reads CASSSPSSGTGKVQPQHF. In nucleotides, the CDR3 is TGCGCCAGCAGCTCCCCCTCCTCTGGGACAGGGAAGGTTCAGCCCCAGCATTTT.

The V and J genes are TRBV7-2 and TRBJ1-1, with a tentative D call TRBD1 (6 bases). Per the germline V gene, CDR1 is SGHTA and CDR2 is FQGNSA. V was cut by 4 bases and J by 10 bases, with 10 bases left in between. The CDR3 loop spans 11 amino acids. The CDR3 coding sequence is TGTGCCAGCAGCTCAGGGGTATTAGCTTTCTTT. This sequence encodes CASSSGVLAFF.

This clone was counted once. The chain links TRBV4-2 to TRBJ1-6; 7 positions match TRBD1. Germline lookup yields CDR1 LGHNA and CDR2 YNFKEQ. After removal of 0 bases from V and 7 bases from J, the junction contained 3 bases not matched to a gene. The CDR3 spans 15 residues. In nucleotides, the CDR3 is TGTGCCAGCAGCCAAGAACAGGGGCGCAATTCACCCCTCCACTTT. It yields the protein CASSQEQGRNSPLHF.

J is TRBJ2-7 and V is TRBV25-1; 8 bases agree with TRBD1. Germline CDR1 is MGHDK and CDR2 is SYGVNS. Trimming removed 1 base from V and 3 bases from J; junction bases left unmatched: 5. The CDR3 contains 15 residues. CDR3 sequence (DNA): TGTGCCAGCAGTGAATTGGCAGGGGGCGGCTACGAGCAGTACTTC. It specifies CASSELAGGGYEQYF.

The genes are TRBV9 and TRBJ1-3, with 8 bases fitting TRBD1. The germline V gene encodes CDR1 SGDLS and CDR2 YYNGEE. The CDR3 spans 15 residues. J lost 2 bases, V lost 1 base, and 2 bases had no gene match. CDR3 sequence reads: CASSVLQGAGNTIYF. The CDR3, as DNA: TGTGCCAGCAGCGTATTACAGGGGGCTGGAAACACCATATATTTT.

This chain links TRBV5-6 with TRBJ1-2; D is unclear. CDR1 is SGHDT and CDR2 is YYEEEE in the germline V gene. The CDR3 runs to 14 residues. V was pared by 5 bases and J by 0 bases, with 11 bases between. The CDR3 loop is CASSRQATNYGYTF. The DNA for the CDR3 is TGTGCCAGCAGTCGACAAGCCACTAACTATGGCTACACCTTC.

This chain joins TRBV7-2 and TRBJ1-2; 8 bases fit TRBD1. Germline lookup yields CDR1 SGHTA and CDR2 FQGNSA. The CDR3 is made up of 14 amino acids. The junction had 2 bases not matched to a gene; V was cut back by 0 bases and J by 5 bases. The CDR3 nucleotides are TGTGCCAGCAGCTTAGCGACAGGGGAATATGGCTACACCTTC. This gives the protein CASSLATGEYGYTF.

V gene TRBV2 combines with J gene TRBJ1-2, with 10 bases lining up with TRBD1. Trimming cost V 6 bases and J 5 bases; bases outside gene matches: 6. Germline-derived CDR1 and CDR2 are SNHLY and FYNNEI. The CDR3 sequence is 14 residues long. The CDR3 DNA is TGTGCCAGCAGGCCCGGGACAGGGGAGTATGGCTACACCTTC. Protein product: CASRPGTGEYGYTF.

The genes are TRBV4-2 and TRBJ1-4; a possible D gene is TRBD1 (5 bases). The CDR3 runs 14 residues. CDR1 LGHNA and CDR2 YNFKEQ come from the germline V gene. The ends were cut back, 2 bases at V and 6 bases at J, with 10 bases in the middle. CDR3 amino acids: CASSQLGQDEKLFF. For the CDR3, the DNA is TGTGCCAGCAGCCAACTGGGGCAGGATGAAAAACTGTTTTTT.

The chain carries TRBV12-3 or TRBV12-4 and TRBJ1-1, with 7 positions matching TRBD1. This CDR3 has 13 amino acids. Trimming took 6 bases from V and 3 from J; bases not matched to a gene: 4. CDR3 nucleotide sequence: TGTGCCAGCAGGATTACAGGGGACACTGAAGCTTTCTTT. It is translated as CASRITGDTEAFF.

The rearrangement uses TRBV7-8 and TRBJ2-7; D may be TRBD2 (6 bases). Germline CDR1 SGHVS, CDR2 FQNEAQ. V dropped 1 base and J dropped 2 bases, with 15 bases sitting between them. This CDR3 comprises 16 residues. This chain's CDR3 is CASSLEGLLGTYEQYF. DNA for the CDR3: TGTGCCAGCAGCTTAGAGGGACTCCTGGGGACCTACGAGCAGTACTTC.

The rearrangement links TRBV15 to TRBJ1-2, with D perhaps TRBD1 (6 bases). CDR3 length equals 13 residues. The V gene lost 7 bases and the J gene lost 3 bases, with 12 bases spanning the gap. Germline-derived CDR1 and CDR2 are LNHNV and YYDKDF (reference sequence). The CDR3 nucleotides read TGTGCCACCACCTGGGGGCGCGACTATGGCTACACCTTC. It codes for CATTWGRDYGYTF.

This chain links TRBV6-5 with TRBJ2-1; TRBD1 might be the D (6 bases). This CDR3 contains 15 residues. Germline V lookup: CDR1 MNHEY, CDR2 SVGAGI. Trimming pared 2 bases from V and 6 bases from J, leaving 14 bases between. In nucleotides, the CDR3 is TGTGCCAGCAGTTACGGGGACATTCGGGGCAATGAGCAGTTCTTC. This gives the protein CASSYGDIRGNEQFF.

There are a few counts of this clone. This chain joins TRBV19 and TRBJ1-4; D might be TRBD1 (5 bases). CDR3 length: 15 amino acids. CDR1 is LNHDA, CDR2 SQIVND, per germline (reference sequence). Trimming stripped 5 bases from V and 7 bases from J, with 17 bases between. The CDR3 region is CASSPLGGEGEKLFF. DNA of the CDR3: TGTGCCAGTAGTCCCCTGGGAGGGGAGGGTGAAAAACTGTTTTTT.

This chain connects TRBV4-3 to TRBJ2-5; tentatively, D is TRBD1 (5 bases). The V gene lost 0 bases and the J gene lost 5 bases, with 13 bases spanning the gap. This CDR3 is 15 amino acids long. Germline-derived CDR1 and CDR2 are LGHNA and YSLEER. This chain's CDR3 is CASSQDPTGPETQYF. The CDR3 nucleotides read TGCGCCAGCAGCCAAGATCCCACAGGCCCGGAGACCCAGTACTTC.